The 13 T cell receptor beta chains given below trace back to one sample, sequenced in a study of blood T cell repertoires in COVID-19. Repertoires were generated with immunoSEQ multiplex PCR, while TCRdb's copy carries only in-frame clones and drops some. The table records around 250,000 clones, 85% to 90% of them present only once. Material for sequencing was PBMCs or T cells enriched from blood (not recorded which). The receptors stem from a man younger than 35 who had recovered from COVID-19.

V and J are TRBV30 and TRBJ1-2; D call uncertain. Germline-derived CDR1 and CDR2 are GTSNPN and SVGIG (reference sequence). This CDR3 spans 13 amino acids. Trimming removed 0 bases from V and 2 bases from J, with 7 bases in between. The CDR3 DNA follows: TGTGCCTGGAGTGTCTTAGAGAACTATGGCTACACCTTC. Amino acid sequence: CAWSVLENYGYTF.

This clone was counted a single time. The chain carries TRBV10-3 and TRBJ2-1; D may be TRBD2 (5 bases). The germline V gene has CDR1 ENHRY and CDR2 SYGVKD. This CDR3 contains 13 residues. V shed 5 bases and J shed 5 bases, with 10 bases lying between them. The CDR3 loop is CAISLGENNEQFF. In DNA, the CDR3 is TGTGCCATCAGTCTCGGGGAGAACAATGAGCAGTTCTTC.

The chain's CDR3 is CASSPPSLRRNTEAFF. The CDR3 DNA reads as TGTGCCAGCTCACCACCGAGTCTCCGGAGAAACACTGAAGCTTTCTTT. The rearrangement uses TRBV18 and TRBJ1-1; D call uncertain. V lost 0 bases and J 2 bases, leaving 13 bases between the germline ends. The CDR3 consists of 16 residues. Germline V gene lookup returns CDR1 KGHSH and CDR2 LQKENI.

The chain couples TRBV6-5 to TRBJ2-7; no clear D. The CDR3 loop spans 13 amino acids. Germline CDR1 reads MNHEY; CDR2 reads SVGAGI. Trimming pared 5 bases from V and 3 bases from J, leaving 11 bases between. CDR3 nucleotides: TGTGCCAGCAGTCGACAACCCATCTACGAGCAGTACTTC. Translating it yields CASSRQPIYEQYF.

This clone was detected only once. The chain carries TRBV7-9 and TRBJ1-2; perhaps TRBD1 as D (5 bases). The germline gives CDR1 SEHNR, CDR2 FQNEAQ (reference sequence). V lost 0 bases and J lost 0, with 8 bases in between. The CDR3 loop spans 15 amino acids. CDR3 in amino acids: CASSLAPTANYGYTF. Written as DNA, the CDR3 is TGTGCCAGCAGCTTAGCCCCGACAGCTAACTATGGCTACACCTTC.

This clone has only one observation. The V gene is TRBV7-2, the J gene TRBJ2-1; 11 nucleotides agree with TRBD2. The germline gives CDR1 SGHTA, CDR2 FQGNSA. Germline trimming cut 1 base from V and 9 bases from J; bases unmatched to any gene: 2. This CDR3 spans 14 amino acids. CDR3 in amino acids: CASSLDGTSGEQFF. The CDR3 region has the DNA TGTGCCAGCAGCTTAGATGGGACTAGCGGTGAGCAGTTCTTC.

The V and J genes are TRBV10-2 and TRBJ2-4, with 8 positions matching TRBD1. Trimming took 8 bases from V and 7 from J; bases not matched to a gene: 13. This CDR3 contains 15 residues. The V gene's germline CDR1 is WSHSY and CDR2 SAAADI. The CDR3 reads CASGALDRGYNIQYF. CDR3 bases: TGCGCCAGCGGAGCCTTAGACAGGGGCTACAACATTCAGTACTTC.

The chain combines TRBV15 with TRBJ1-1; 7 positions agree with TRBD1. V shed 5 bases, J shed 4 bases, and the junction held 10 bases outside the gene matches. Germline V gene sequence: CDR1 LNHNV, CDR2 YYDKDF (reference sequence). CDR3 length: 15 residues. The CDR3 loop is CATSPHRGGGTEAFF. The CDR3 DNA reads TGTGCCACCAGCCCCCACAGGGGTGGGGGCACTGAAGCTTTCTTT.

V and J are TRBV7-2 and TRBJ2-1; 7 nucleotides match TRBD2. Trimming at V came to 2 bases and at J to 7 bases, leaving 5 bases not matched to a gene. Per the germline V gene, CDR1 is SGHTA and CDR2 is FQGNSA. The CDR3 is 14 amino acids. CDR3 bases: TGTGCCAGCAGCTTATCTGGACTAGTGAATGAGCAGTTCTTC. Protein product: CASSLSGLVNEQFF.

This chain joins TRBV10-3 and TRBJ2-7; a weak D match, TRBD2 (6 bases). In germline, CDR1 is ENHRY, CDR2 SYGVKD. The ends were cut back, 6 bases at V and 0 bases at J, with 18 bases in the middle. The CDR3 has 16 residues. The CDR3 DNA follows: TGTGCCATCAGACCCACAGGAGGGGAGAGCTCCTACGAGCAGTACTTC. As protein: CAIRPTGGESSYEQYF.

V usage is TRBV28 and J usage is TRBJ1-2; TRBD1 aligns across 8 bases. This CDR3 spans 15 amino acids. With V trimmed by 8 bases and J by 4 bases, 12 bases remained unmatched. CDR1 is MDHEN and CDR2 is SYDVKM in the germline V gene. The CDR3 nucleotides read TGTGCCAGCGGGCAGAGGACAGGGCTTGGCTATGGCTACACCTTC. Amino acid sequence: CASGQRTGLGYGYTF.

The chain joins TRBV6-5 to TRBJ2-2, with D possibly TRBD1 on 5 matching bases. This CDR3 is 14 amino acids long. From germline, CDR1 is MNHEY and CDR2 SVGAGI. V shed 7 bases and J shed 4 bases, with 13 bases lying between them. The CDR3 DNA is TGTGCCAGCACCCTGGGGCCGGTCACCGGGGAGCTGTTTTTT. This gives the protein CASTLGPVTGELFF.

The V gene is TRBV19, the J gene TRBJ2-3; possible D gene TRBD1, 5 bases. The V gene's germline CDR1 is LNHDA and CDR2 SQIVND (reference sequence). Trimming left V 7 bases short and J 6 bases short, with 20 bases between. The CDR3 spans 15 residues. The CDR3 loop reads CASTWGRRRWDTQYF. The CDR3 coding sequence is TGTGCCAGTACGTGGGGCAGGAGAAGGTGGGATACGCAGTATTTT.